This T cell receptor (beta chain) was sequenced during a study of early stage breast cancer tumors. Study-level information: About 70% of the 16 invasive tumors were ER+, PR+ and HER2-. The study's findings and limits: Most shared enriched TCRB sequences were commonly generated ones. Unsorted bulk genomic DNA sequencing lacked pairing and functional marker data.

Method: immunoSEQ multiplex PCR; TCRdb's copy keeps in-frame clones and lacks some. The table includes tens of thousands of clones, roughly 84% detected once. This CDR3 is 16 amino acids long. V was cut by 0 bases and J by 3 bases, with 14 bases left in between. The germline gives CDR1 GTSNPN, CDR2 SVGIG (reference sequence). About this clone itself: Its target is not known.

The J gene is TRBJ2-2, the V gene TRBV30, with a possible D match to TRBD2 (6 bases). Sequencing was carried out using blood. This TCR was sampled from a person between 55 and 69 years old with breast cancer. The CDR3: CAWSVLWLADTGELFF. CDR3 bases: TGTGCCTGGAGTGTACTGTGGTTAGCGGACACCGGGGAGCTGTTTTTT.